These 26 T cell receptor beta chains originate from one sample sequenced in a study of neurological immune-mediated disorders. TCRdb re-called the 5' RACE reads with MiXCR, one entry per CDR3 protein. The sample includes about 74,000 distinct CDR3 sequences, roughly 5% seen only once; the top ten take approximately 7%. The specimen sequenced was PBMCs. These receptors all stem from a young man with multiple sclerosis.

The V gene is TRBV20-1, the J gene TRBJ1-2; D gene unclear. V was cut by 7 bases and J by 3 bases, with 12 bases left in between. Germline CDR1 and CDR2: DFQATT and SNEGSKA (reference sequence). The CDR3 consists of 12 residues. CDR3 amino acids: CSVIQRDYGYTF. The CDR3, as DNA: TGCAGTGTCATCCAAAGGGACTATGGCTACACCTTC.

This clonotype was recorded at least ten times. Here the CDR3 reads CASSLAGAGRPDTQYF. The CDR3, as DNA: TGCGCCAGCAGCTTGGCCGGGGCGGGGAGGCCAGATACGCAGTATTTT. V gene TRBV5-1 combines with J gene TRBJ2-3; TRBD2 might be the D (6 bases). Trimming removed 0 bases from V and 4 bases from J, with 15 bases in between. The germline V gene encodes CDR1 SGHRS and CDR2 YFSETQ. The CDR3 has 16 amino acids.

This clonotype has at least ten counts. CDR3 protein: CSGTANRYEQYF. The CDR3 region has the DNA TGCAGCGGGACAGCGAACCGCTACGAGCAGTACTTC. The chain has TRBV20-1 and TRBJ2-7; 7 bases are shared with TRBD1. This CDR3 has 12 amino acids. Germline CDR1 is DFQATT and CDR2 is SNEGSKA (reference sequence).

This clonotype has a count of ten or more. The chain carries TRBV20-1 and TRBJ1-6; TRBD1 matches at 10 bases. This CDR3 comprises 12 residues. From germline, CDR1 is DFQATT and CDR2 SNEGSKA (reference sequence). Germline trimming cut 6 bases from V and 9 bases from J; bases unmatched to any gene: 2. The CDR3 region has the DNA TGCAGTGCCCGGGACAGGGGTTCACCCCTCCACTTT. It specifies CSARDRGSPLHF.

This clonotype has a count of ten or more. The rearrangement uses TRBV7-2 and TRBJ1-1; D is unresolved. Germline V gives CDR1 SGHTA, CDR2 FQGNSA. V lost 0 bases and J 0 bases, leaving 11 bases between the germline ends. The CDR3 loop spans 16 amino acids. CDR3 nucleotide sequence: TGTGCCAGCAGCTTAGCGGGAGCTGGTGTGAACACTGAAGCTTTCTTT. This sequence encodes CASSLAGAGVNTEAFF.

This clonotype was detected ten times or more. The CDR3 region is CASSLNRDSSLSYNSPLHF. The CDR3 DNA sequence: TGTGCCAGCAGTTTAAACCGGGACAGTTCCCTCTCCTATAATTCACCCCTCCACTTT. This chain connects TRBV28 to TRBJ1-6; TRBD1 agrees at 7 bases. Unmatched junction bases numbered 10, after V lost 2 bases and J lost 0 bases. This CDR3 region has 19 residues. Germline CDR1 MDHEN, CDR2 SYDVKM.

This clonotype was seen a handful of times. The V call is TRBV5-1, the J call TRBJ2-3, with D tentatively TRBD1 (5 bases). V lost 4 bases, J lost 2 bases, and 11 bases lay in between. Germline V gene lookup returns CDR1 SGHRS and CDR2 YFSETQ. This CDR3 has 14 amino acids. CDR3 nucleotides: TGCGCCAGCAGCACGGCAGGGAACACAGATACGCAGTATTTT. This encodes CASSTAGNTDTQYF.

This clonotype was recorded at least ten times. This chain joins TRBV13 and TRBJ2-3; D remains ambiguous. Looked up from germline, CDR1 is PRHDT and CDR2 is FYEKMQ (reference sequence). Trimming shortened V by 2 bases and J by 3 bases, and 9 bases separated the two germline ends. The CDR3 is 14 amino acids. The CDR3 bases are TGTGCCAGCAGCTTAAAGGGTGTGACAGATACGCAGTATTTT. As protein: CASSLKGVTDTQYF. Full variable domain (outside the CDR3, taken from reference TRBV13 and TRBJ2-3): AAGVIQSPRHLIKEKRETATLKCYPIPRHDTVYWYQQGPGQDPQFLISFYEKMQSDKGSIPDRFSAQQFSDYHSELNMSSLELGDSALYFCASSLKGVTDTQYFGPGTRLTVL.

This clonotype was recorded at least ten times. The genes are TRBV20-1 and TRBJ2-1, with 7 bases identical to TRBD2. CDR3 length equals 16 residues. The trim removed 0 bases at V and 1 base at J, leaving 6 bases unmatched. CDR1 is DFQATT, CDR2 SNEGSKA, per germline (reference sequence). CDR3 sequence: CSARDLGGGSYNEQFF. The CDR3, as DNA: TGCAGTGCTAGAGATCTGGGCGGGGGATCCTACAATGAGCAGTTCTTC.

The sample holds many counts of this clonotype. The CDR3 reads CASSVTTGGGGTDTQYF. In DNA, the CDR3 is TGTGCCAGCAGCGTAACTACAGGGGGTGGGGGCACAGATACGCAGTATTTT. This chain uses TRBV9 with TRBJ2-3; 8 nucleotides agree with TRBD1. Trimming removed 1 base from V and 1 base from J; junction bases left unmatched: 8. The germline V gene has CDR1 SGDLS and CDR2 YYNGEE. CDR3 length: 17 residues.

This clonotype has a count of ten or more. The J gene is TRBJ2-3, the V gene TRBV5-1; the match to TRBD1 covers 12 bases. Trimming cost V 4 bases and J 4 bases; bases outside gene matches: 4. CDR1 and CDR2 (germline): SGHRS, YFSETQ. The CDR3 is 15 residues long. The CDR3 sequence: CASSTGTGGSDTQYF. In nucleotides, the CDR3 is TGCGCCAGCAGCACCGGGACAGGGGGCTCAGATACGCAGTATTTT.

This clonotype was seen at least ten times. This chain links TRBV12-3 or TRBV12-4 with TRBJ2-3; 9 positions match TRBD2. With 6 bases clipped from V and 6 bases from J, the junction kept 13 bases outside the gene matches. CDR3 length: 16 amino acids. Written as DNA, the CDR3 is TGTGCCAGCAGCCCCGGAAGCGGGGGGCCCGGGGATACGCAGTATTTT. Translation: CASSPGSGGPGDTQYF.

This clonotype was recorded at least ten times. The V and J genes are TRBV10-3 and TRBJ1-5; D unresolved. Germline assignment: CDR1 ENHRY and CDR2 SYGVKD. The CDR3 is 13 residues long. Deletions cut 4 bases from V and 1 base from J, with 5 bases between. CDR3 in amino acids: CAISVQSNQPQHF. Written as DNA, the CDR3 is TGTGCCATCAGTGTTCAAAGCAATCAGCCCCAGCATTTT.

This clonotype was recorded many times. In DNA, the CDR3 is TGCGCCAGCAGCCCACAGACGAACACTGAAGCTTTCTTT. Its translation is CASSPQTNTEAFF. The chain employs TRBV5-1 and TRBJ1-1; no firm D call. Between the trimmed V and J ends, which lost 4 bases and 1 base, there was a span of 8 bases. Germline CDR1 is SGHRS and CDR2 is YFSETQ. This CDR3 region has 13 residues.

On this clonotype itself: The CDR3 end shows no conserved phenylalanine or tryptophan, and so a read error is likely. This sequence joins TRBV5-1 and TRBJ1-2; TRBD1 matches at 9 bases. Germline CDR1 and CDR2: SGHRS and YFSETQ. Unmatched junction bases numbered 13, after V lost 4 bases and J lost 6 bases. This CDR3 region has 16 residues. CDR3 loop: CASSQTSGTGSDGYTI. For the CDR3, the DNA is TGCGCCAGCAGCCAGACCTCCGGGACAGGGTCGGATGGCTACACCATC.

This clonotype was recorded a few times. The gene calls are TRBV7-3 and TRBJ2-1, with 15 bases fitting TRBD2. The ends lost 4 bases at V and 10 bases at J; junction bases unmatched: 8. From germline, CDR1 is SGHTA and CDR2 FQGTGA. The CDR3 loop spans 16 amino acids. CDR3 region: CASSSRGTSGGREQFF. DNA for the CDR3: TGTGCCAGCAGCTCGCGGGGGACTAGCGGGGGGAGGGAGCAGTTCTTC.

This clonotype was recorded many times. The chain joins TRBV27 to TRBJ2-3; D could derive from TRBD1 or TRBD2 (5 bases each). Germline V gene lookup returns CDR1 MNHEY and CDR2 SMNVEV (reference sequence). V shed 0 bases and J shed 3 bases, with 10 bases lying between them. The CDR3 sequence is 15 residues long. In DNA form, the CDR3 reads TGTGCCAGCAGTTTATCCGGCAGGGAGACAGATACGCAGTATTTT. Protein product: CASSLSGRETDTQYF.

This clonotype has just a few counts. Since a much larger clone is just one base distant, this may be a read error. The rearrangement links TRBV24-1 to TRBJ2-7, with D perhaps TRBD1 or TRBD2 (5 bases each). The CDR3 totals 13 residues. Trimming pared 9 bases from V and 2 bases from J, leaving 13 bases between. Germline CDR1 KGHDR, CDR2 SFDVKD. The chain's CDR3 is CATGGPMPYEQYF. CDR3 in DNA: TGTGCCACCGGGGGACCAATGCCCTACGAGCAGTACTTC.

This clonotype appeared many times. The V and J genes are TRBV9 and TRBJ1-1, with D perhaps TRBD1 (6 bases). V lost 0 bases and J 6 bases, leaving 15 bases between the germline ends. The germline gives CDR1 SGDLS, CDR2 YYNGEE. The CDR3 extends over 15 amino acids. As DNA, the CDR3 is TGTGCCAGCAGCGTAGACCCCAAAAGGGGGGCTGAAGCTTTCTTT. Translation: CASSVDPKRGAEAFF.

In its sample, this clonotype was seen many times. The chain joins TRBV7-6 to TRBJ2-2; TRBD1 agrees at 11 bases. The CDR3 contains 18 residues. Losses at the gene ends were 3 bases for V and 3 bases for J; bases not matched to a gene: 9. In germline, CDR1 is SGHVS, CDR2 FNYEAQ. CDR3 sequence: CASSLPLDRGLDTGELFF. CDR3 DNA: TGTGCCAGCAGCTTGCCGTTGGACAGGGGGCTAGACACCGGGGAGCTGTTTTTT.

This clonotype was found many times. The chain combines TRBV9 with TRBJ2-3, with 7 bases lining up with TRBD2. The CDR3 length is 15 residues. V shed 5 bases, J shed 7 bases, and the junction held 13 bases outside the gene matches. Germline CDR1 SGDLS, CDR2 YYNGEE. The CDR3 DNA reads TGTGCCAGCAGTGCTAGCGGACTTAATAGTAATACGCAGTATTTT. This sequence encodes CASSASGLNSNTQYF. Full variable domain (rest looked up from reference TRBV9 and TRBJ2-3): DSGVTQTPKHLITATGQRVTLRCSPRSGDLSVYWYQQSLDQGLQFLIQYYNGEERAKGNILERFSAQQFPDLHSELNLSSLELGDSALYFCASSASGLNSNTQYFGPGTRLTVL.

Ten or more counts support this clonotype. The chain has TRBV15 and TRBJ1-4; no firm D call. This CDR3 spans 14 amino acids. Germline V gene lookup returns CDR1 LNHNV and CDR2 YYDKDF (reference sequence). Trimming removed 0 bases from V and 8 bases from J, with 10 bases in between. This CDR3 is CATSRDLMTEKLFF. DNA of the CDR3: TGTGCCACCAGCAGAGATCTGATGACCGAAAAACTGTTTTTT.

Ten or more counts support this clonotype. CDR3 in amino acids: CASSLVGAGGESYTF. The CDR3 DNA follows: TGTGCCAGCAGCTTGGTTGGTGCAGGGGGTGAAAGCTACACCTTC. This chain joins TRBV5-6 and TRBJ1-2; TRBD1 agrees at 7 bases. The germline gives CDR1 SGHDT, CDR2 YYEEEE. With V trimmed by 0 bases and J by 9 bases, 11 bases remained unmatched. This CDR3 is built from 15 residues.

This rearrangement joins TRBV5-1 to TRBJ2-1, with TRBD2 identical over 9 bases. The CDR3 runs to 15 residues. Trimming removed 0 bases from V and 8 bases from J; junction bases left unmatched: 6. Per germline, CDR1 SGHRS and CDR2 YFSETQ. The CDR3, as DNA: TGCGCCAGCAGCTTGGGAGCGGGAGGATTTTATGAGCAGTTCTTC. This gives the protein CASSLGAGGFYEQFF.

The chain employs TRBV7-3 and TRBJ1-3; a weak D match, TRBD1 (5 bases). The germline V and J ends were trimmed by 0 bases and 2 bases, with 5 bases remaining between them. The germline V gene has CDR1 SGHTA and CDR2 FQGTGA. The CDR3 is made up of 14 amino acids. In nucleotides, the CDR3 is TGTGCCAGCAGCTTAACGGGGGCTGGAAACACCATATATTTT. Protein sequence: CASSLTGAGNTIYF.

A word on this clonotype: A much more abundant neighbour one base away suggests this may be a read error. The chain joins TRBV7-2 to TRBJ1-1; D is unresolved. This CDR3 is built from 13 residues. V gave up 5 bases and J gave up 2 bases, with 9 bases separating them. Germline lookup yields CDR1 SGHTA and CDR2 FQGNSA. CDR3 sequence reads: CASSAGNNTEAFF. CDR3 DNA: TGTGCCAGCAGCGCGGGTAATAACACTGAAGCTTTCTTT.